Listed below are T cell receptor beta chains from one sample, sequenced in a study of cytomegalovirus exposure and HLA in healthy donors. Clones were read by immunoSEQ multiplex PCR, and TCRdb kept only the in-frame ones, dropping some. Its table records just over 80,000 clones. Sequencing was done on a sample of PBMCs. The receptors stem from a woman under 40 in good health and CMV-seronegative. Each CDR3 is given with its conserved first and last residue. Fields, in order: D gene, J gene, V gene, CDR3 DNA, CDR3 protein. D genes are given only for firm matches.

d_call: .; j_call: TRBJ1-2; v_call: TRBV10-3; cdr3_nt: TGTGCCATCAGTGAGGGGACACTCAACTATGGCTACACCTTC; cdr3_aa: CAISEGTLNYGYTF
d_call: TRBD2; j_call: TRBJ2-3; v_call: TRBV29-1; cdr3_nt: TGCAGCGTCTCCCTGCCTGAGCGGGGGACAGATACGCAGTATTTT; cdr3_aa: CSVSLPERGTDTQYF
d_call: TRBD2; j_call: TRBJ2-5; v_call: TRBV18; cdr3_nt: TGTGCCAGCTCTCTGACTAGCGGGAGGGAGACCCAGTACTTC; cdr3_aa: CASSLTSGRETQYF
d_call: .; j_call: TRBJ1-5; v_call: TRBV7-2; cdr3_nt: TGTGCCAGCAGCTGGGGGGGAGATCAGCCCCAGCATTTT; cdr3_aa: CASSWGGDQPQHF
d_call: TRBD1; j_call: TRBJ2-5; v_call: TRBV29-1; cdr3_nt: TGCAGCGTTACCACAGGGGAAGAGACCCAGTACTTC; cdr3_aa: CSVTTGEETQYF
d_call: .; j_call: TRBJ1-2; v_call: TRBV5-1; cdr3_nt: TGCGCCAGCAGCTTGGTAACAGACTATGGCTACACCTTC; cdr3_aa: CASSLVTDYGYTF
d_call: .; j_call: TRBJ2-2; v_call: TRBV27; cdr3_nt: TGTGCCAGCAGTTTCCGACCCGGCGGAGAGCTGTTTTTT; cdr3_aa: CASSFRPGGELFF
d_call: .; j_call: TRBJ2-4; v_call: TRBV30; cdr3_nt: TGTGCCTGGAGTGCCGCAAGAACTGTTAAAAACATTCAGTACTTC; cdr3_aa: CAWSAARTVKNIQYF
d_call: .; j_call: TRBJ1-6; v_call: TRBV18; cdr3_nt: TGTGCCAGCTCATCCAGCTCCTATAATTCACCCCTCCACTTT; cdr3_aa: CASSSSSYNSPLHF
d_call: .; j_call: TRBJ2-3; v_call: TRBV30; cdr3_nt: TGTGCCTGGACAAGGGGAACAGATACGCAGTATTTT; cdr3_aa: CAWTRGTDTQYF
d_call: .; j_call: TRBJ2-7; v_call: TRBV4-2; cdr3_nt: TGTGCCAGCAGCCAAAGCCGGGACTCCCCCTACGAGCAGTACTTC; cdr3_aa: CASSQSRDSPYEQYF
d_call: .; j_call: TRBJ1-1; v_call: TRBV7-9; cdr3_nt: TGTGCCAGCAGCTCAGGGATTGGGAACACTGAAGCTTTCTTT; cdr3_aa: CASSSGIGNTEAFF
d_call: .; j_call: TRBJ2-5; v_call: TRBV2; cdr3_nt: TGTGCCAGCAGTGAACTGGGGGGGCAGCAAGAGACCCAGTACTTC; cdr3_aa: CASSELGGQQETQYF
d_call: .; j_call: TRBJ2-5; v_call: TRBV5-1; cdr3_nt: TGCGCCAGCAGCTCCCTAAGGGGGGGAGAGACCCAGTACTTC; cdr3_aa: CASSSLRGGETQYF
d_call: .; j_call: TRBJ2-4; v_call: TRBV30; cdr3_nt: TGTGCCTGGAGTGTGGGGCAAAGCCTTATTCAGTACTTC; cdr3_aa: CAWSVGQSLIQYF
d_call: .; j_call: TRBJ2-1; v_call: TRBV5-1; cdr3_nt: TGCGCCAGCGGGGAGTACAATGAGCAGTTCTTC; cdr3_aa: CASGEYNEQFF
d_call: TRBD2; j_call: TRBJ2-3; v_call: TRBV19; cdr3_nt: TGTGCCAGTAGTACCCGGACTAGTAGGTCCGATACGCAGTATTTT; cdr3_aa: CASSTRTSRSDTQYF
d_call: .; j_call: TRBJ2-7; v_call: TRBV29-1; cdr3_nt: TGCAGCGTTGTCGGGGACACCTCCTACGAGCAGTACTTC; cdr3_aa: CSVVGDTSYEQYF
d_call: TRBD2; j_call: TRBJ2-3; v_call: TRBV18; cdr3_nt: TGTGCCAGCTCACCATGGGCTAGCGGGGCCCGCACAGATACGCAGTATTTT; cdr3_aa: CASSPWASGARTDTQYF
d_call: .; j_call: TRBJ1-2; v_call: TRBV18; cdr3_nt: TGTGCCAGCTCACCATCTAGGGGGGGAAAGGCCTATGGCTACACCTTC; cdr3_aa: CASSPSRGGKAYGYTF
d_call: TRBD2; j_call: TRBJ2-1; v_call: TRBV5-4; cdr3_nt: TGTGCCAGCAGCCAGACTAGCGGACAGCAGTTCTTC; cdr3_aa: CASSQTSGQQFF
d_call: TRBD1; j_call: TRBJ2-7; v_call: TRBV27; cdr3_nt: TGTGCCAGCAGTCGGACAGGGATCTACGAGCAGTACTTC; cdr3_aa: CASSRTGIYEQYF
d_call: .; j_call: TRBJ1-1; v_call: TRBV19; cdr3_nt: TGTGCCAGTAGTATAAGGTTGCAGGGTGAAGCTTTCTTT; cdr3_aa: CASSIRLQGEAFF
d_call: .; j_call: TRBJ1-5; v_call: TRBV5-6; cdr3_nt: TGTGCCAGCAACCGTCAAGCGGAGCCCCAGCATTTT; cdr3_aa: CASNRQAEPQHF
d_call: .; j_call: TRBJ2-7; v_call: TRBV19; cdr3_nt: TGTGCCAGTAGTATAATGCCCAGGGTGGCAACCTACGAGCAGTACTTC; cdr3_aa: CASSIMPRVATYEQYF
d_call: TRBD1; j_call: TRBJ1-2; v_call: TRBV7-9; cdr3_nt: TGTGCCAGCAGCTTCGGACAGGACTATGGCTACACCTTC; cdr3_aa: CASSFGQDYGYTF
d_call: TRBD2; j_call: TRBJ2-1; v_call: TRBV6-1; cdr3_nt: TGTGCCAGCAGTACTAGCGGGAGTTGGAATGAGCAGTTCTTC; cdr3_aa: CASSTSGSWNEQFF
d_call: .; j_call: TRBJ2-7; v_call: TRBV27; cdr3_nt: TGTGCCAGCAGTTTAACAGGGAACTACGAGCAGTACTTC; cdr3_aa: CASSLTGNYEQYF
d_call: .; j_call: TRBJ1-2; v_call: TRBV2; cdr3_nt: TGTGCCAGCAGTGAGAGGTCAGCAGGGGCGCTGGGCTACACCTTC; cdr3_aa: CASSERSAGALGYTF
d_call: .; j_call: TRBJ2-7; v_call: TRBV29-1; cdr3_nt: TGCAGCGTACCCTGGGGAGGTGTCCAGTACTTC; cdr3_aa: CSVPWGGVQYF
d_call: TRBD1; j_call: TRBJ2-5; v_call: TRBV30; cdr3_nt: TGTGCCTGGAGTGTACCGTGGGACAGGGGGGTGGAGACCCAGTACTTC; cdr3_aa: CAWSVPWDRGVETQYF
d_call: .; j_call: TRBJ2-7; v_call: TRBV2; cdr3_nt: TGTGCCAGCAGTGAAGCGTGGGCTATGTACGAGCAGTACTTC; cdr3_aa: CASSEAWAMYEQYF
d_call: TRBD1; j_call: TRBJ1-1; v_call: TRBV29-1; cdr3_nt: TGCAGCGTGGTAACAGGGGGGGGGACTGAAGCTTTCTTT; cdr3_aa: CSVVTGGGTEAFF
d_call: TRBD2; j_call: TRBJ2-7; v_call: TRBV27; cdr3_nt: TGTGCCAGCATTGGAGCGGGAGATGCGCAGTACTTC; cdr3_aa: CASIGAGDAQYF
d_call: TRBD1; j_call: TRBJ1-1; v_call: TRBV30; cdr3_nt: TGTGCCTGGAGGGACTTAAGACAGGGGTACGCCACTGAAGCTTTCTTT; cdr3_aa: CAWRDLRQGYATEAFF
d_call: TRBD1; j_call: TRBJ1-2; v_call: TRBV5-4; cdr3_nt: TGTGCCAGCAGCCTTGCAGGGACAGGGAGGAGGTATGGCTACACCTTC; cdr3_aa: CASSLAGTGRRYGYTF
d_call: .; j_call: TRBJ1-1; v_call: TRBV18; cdr3_nt: TGTGCCAGCTCACCACCGAACAACATGAACACTGAAGCTTTCTTT; cdr3_aa: CASSPPNNMNTEAFF
d_call: .; j_call: TRBJ1-1; v_call: TRBV19; cdr3_nt: TGTGCCAGTAGTATAGAAGGGGCAGGCACTGAAGCTTTCTTT; cdr3_aa: CASSIEGAGTEAFF
d_call: TRBD1; j_call: TRBJ1-2; v_call: TRBV2; cdr3_nt: TGTGCCAGCAGTGATTCCTGGACAGGGGATGGCTACACCTTC; cdr3_aa: CASSDSWTGDGYTF
d_call: .; j_call: TRBJ1-1; v_call: TRBV29-1; cdr3_nt: TGCAGCGTCGGGAAGGCAGTGAACACTGAAGCTTTCTTT; cdr3_aa: CSVGKAVNTEAFF
d_call: TRBD2; j_call: TRBJ2-7; v_call: TRBV28; cdr3_nt: TGTGCCAGCAGCAACGGGGGGGCCTACGAGCAGTACTTC; cdr3_aa: CASSNGGAYEQYF
d_call: TRBD1; j_call: TRBJ1-2; v_call: TRBV30; cdr3_nt: TGTGCCTGGAGTGCCGGGACAGGGGGTTCCTATGGCTACACCTTC; cdr3_aa: CAWSAGTGGSYGYTF
d_call: TRBD1; j_call: TRBJ1-1; v_call: TRBV5-5; cdr3_nt: TGTGCCAGCAGCTCGACCGGGACAGGGAGTGGAGCTTTCTTT; cdr3_aa: CASSSTGTGSGAFF
d_call: TRBD2; j_call: TRBJ2-1; v_call: TRBV18; cdr3_nt: TGTGCCAGCTCACCACGGCTAGCGGGAGGATTGGGGCGGGCCAATGAGCAGTTCTTC; cdr3_aa: CASSPRLAGGLGRANEQFF
d_call: TRBD1; j_call: TRBJ1-2; v_call: TRBV7-9; cdr3_nt: TGTGCCAGCAGCCTCGACAGGGTATTGGATGGCTACACCTTC; cdr3_aa: CASSLDRVLDGYTF
d_call: TRBD2; j_call: TRBJ2-7; v_call: TRBV5-6; cdr3_nt: TGTGCCAGCAGCGCCCCCCGACTAGCGGGATACGAGCAGTACTTC; cdr3_aa: CASSAPRLAGYEQYF
d_call: .; j_call: TRBJ1-1; v_call: TRBV7-9; cdr3_nt: TGTGCCAGCAGCCCCAGGCTGGGTACAGCTTTCTTT; cdr3_aa: CASSPRLGTAFF
d_call: TRBD1; j_call: TRBJ2-1; v_call: TRBV7-9; cdr3_nt: TGTGCCAGCAGCCCGCAGGGGGTTAGGGGCAATGAGCAGTTCTTC; cdr3_aa: CASSPQGVRGNEQFF
d_call: .; j_call: TRBJ1-5; v_call: TRBV25-1; cdr3_nt: TGTGCCAGCAGTGAGTCGGCGGAGGCGAGCAATCAGCCCCAGCATTTT; cdr3_aa: CASSESAEASNQPQHF
d_call: TRBD1; j_call: TRBJ2-7; v_call: TRBV6-5; cdr3_nt: TGTGCCAGCCAGGCTAGGACAGGGGTATCCTACGAGCAGTACTTC; cdr3_aa: CASQARTGVSYEQYF
d_call: TRBD1; j_call: TRBJ1-5; v_call: TRBV10-2; cdr3_nt: TGCGCCAGCAGTGAAGGCAGGGGGAGATATCAGCCCCAGCATTTT; cdr3_aa: CASSEGRGRYQPQHF
d_call: .; j_call: TRBJ1-2; v_call: TRBV29-1; cdr3_nt: TGCAGCGCCGGAGGACTTCCTGGGGGCTACACCTTC; cdr3_aa: CSAGGLPGGYTF
d_call: .; j_call: TRBJ1-5; v_call: TRBV12-5; cdr3_nt: TGTGCTAGTGGTTCGTCGGTCAATCAGCCCCAGCATTTT; cdr3_aa: CASGSSVNQPQHF
d_call: TRBD1; j_call: TRBJ1-1; v_call: TRBV30; cdr3_nt: TGTGCCTGGCAGGGGGCGTTGGACACTGAAGCTTTCTTT; cdr3_aa: CAWQGALDTEAFF
d_call: .; j_call: TRBJ2-2; v_call: TRBV7-8; cdr3_nt: TGTGCCAGCAGCGACCGGGACTGGACCGGCGACGTCTCCGGGGAGCTGTTTTTT; cdr3_aa: CASSDRDWTGDVSGELFF
d_call: .; j_call: TRBJ2-1; v_call: TRBV5-6; cdr3_nt: TGTGCCAGCAGCCCGACTAGTTCCGGTAAAAATGAGCAGTTCTTC; cdr3_aa: CASSPTSSGKNEQFF
d_call: TRBD2; j_call: TRBJ2-2; v_call: TRBV30; cdr3_nt: TGTGCCTGGAGTGGGGCCTGGGGGGCGGGAGGGCCGCACGGGGAGCTGTTTTTT; cdr3_aa: CAWSGAWGAGGPHGELFF
d_call: .; j_call: TRBJ2-7; v_call: TRBV5-5; cdr3_nt: TGTGCCAGCAGCCGGGCGGGCTACGAGCAGTACTTC; cdr3_aa: CASSRAGYEQYF